These 25 T cell receptor beta chains were all obtained from the same sample, sequenced in a study of vaccination and CD4 T cells after COVID-19. Treatment here: approximately nine-day PBMC culture with coronavirus spike peptide pools or control peptides (ViraFEST assay). Their cognate antigens are unknown. Sequencing of DNA taken from cultured CD4+ T cells relied on the Oncomine TCR Beta short-read assay. TCRdb analysed the PCR reads with MiXCR anew, one entry per CDR3 protein. The data hold about 20,000 distinct CDR3 sequences, with less than 55% observed a single time. Input material: CD4+ T cells from blood, cultured in vitro. These TCRs come from a human donor who had recovered from COVID-19.

The rearrangement joins TRBV19 to TRBJ2-1; 11 bases match TRBD1. V lost 5 bases, J lost 2 bases, and 5 bases stayed unmatched. The germline V gene encodes CDR1 LNHDA and CDR2 SQIVND (reference sequence). The CDR3 extends over 16 amino acids. CDR3 bases: TGTGCCAGTAGTCGGGACAGGGGGGGAACCTACAATGAGCAGTTCTTC. Amino acids: CASSRDRGGTYNEQFF.

This clonotype occurred once. The chain combines TRBV6-1 with TRBJ2-1; 8 nucleotides align to TRBD2. Germline values: CDR1 MNHNS, CDR2 SASEGT. The CDR3 extends over 14 amino acids. The junction had 9 bases not matched to a gene; V was cut back by 10 bases and J by 4 bases. For the CDR3, the DNA is TGTGCCACCGCTTTAGCGGGAAGATACAATGAGCAGTTCTTC. Translated, it gives CATALAGRYNEQFF.

The V and J genes are TRBV6-5 and TRBJ1-5, with D perhaps TRBD1 (6 bases). CDR3 length equals 16 residues. Between the trimmed V and J ends, which lost 0 bases and 6 bases, there was a span of 15 bases. Germline values: CDR1 MNHEY, CDR2 SVGAGI. CDR3 bases: TGTGCCAGCAGTTACTCGGTGGCAGGGACACGTCAGCCCCAGCATTTT. Its translation is CASSYSVAGTRQPQHF.

V gene TRBV11-1 combines with J gene TRBJ2-3; tentative D call: TRBD1 (5 bases). The CDR3 loop spans 15 amino acids. Trimming shortened V by 1 base and J by 3 bases, and 11 bases separated the two germline ends. Germline loops: CDR1 SGHAT, CDR2 FQDESV (reference sequence). As DNA, the CDR3 is TGTGCCAGCAGCTTAGAAGTGTACAGGACAGATACGCAGTATTTT. Its protein is CASSLEVYRTDTQYF. The complete variable domain, with remaining parts taken from reference TRBV11-1 and TRBJ2-3, reads EAEVAQSPRYKITEKSQAVAFWCDPISGHATLYWYRQILGQGPELLVQFQDESVVDDSQLPKDRFSAERLKGVDSTLKIQPAELGDSAMYLCASSLEVYRTDTQYFGPGTRLTVL.

This clonotype came up a few times. The genes are TRBV10-3 and TRBJ2-7, with 7 positions matching TRBD1. Germline V gene sequence: CDR1 ENHRY, CDR2 SYGVKD. CDR3 size: 14 residues. The J segment lost 0 bases and the V segment lost 4 bases, leaving 3 bases of the junction unmatched. CDR3 amino acids: CAISGGQVSYEQYF. The CDR3 DNA is TGTGCCATCAGTGGAGGACAGGTCTCCTACGAGCAGTACTTC.

V is TRBV12-3 or TRBV12-4 and J is TRBJ2-7, with 7 positions matching TRBD1. This CDR3 contains 14 residues. Trimming took 4 bases from V and 5 from J; bases not matched to a gene: 8. CDR3 in DNA: TGTGCCAGCAGTTCCCCCACAGGGGTGGACGAGCAGTACTTC. This sequence encodes CASSSPTGVDEQYF.

The chain is built from TRBV7-9 and TRBJ1-6; the D is unclear. Germline CDR1 and CDR2: SEHNR and FQNEAQ (reference sequence). Between the trimmed V and J ends, which lost 7 bases and 8 bases, there was a span of 9 bases. The CDR3 contains 12 residues. Here the CDR3 reads CASNQKDSPLHF. In nucleotides, the CDR3 is TGTGCCAGCAACCAAAAGGATTCACCCCTCCACTTT.

This chain joins TRBV18 and TRBJ2-7; weak D call: TRBD2 (5 bases). CDR1 and CDR2 (germline): KGHSH, LQKENI. V was trimmed by 5 bases and J by 3 bases, leaving 14 bases between them. This CDR3 has 14 residues. The CDR3 DNA follows: TGTGCCAGCTCAGCCGACTGGGAGCACTACGAGCAGTACTTC. This sequence encodes CASSADWEHYEQYF. Drawing the rest from reference TRBV18 and TRBJ2-7, the complete variable domain is NAGVMQNPRHLVRRRGQEARLRCSPMKGHSHVYWYRQLPEEGLKFMVYLQKENIIDESGMPKERFSAEFPKEGPSILRIQQVVRGDSAAYFCASSADWEHYEQYFGPGTRLTVT.

This clonotype was detected only a few times. The chain joins TRBV2 to TRBJ2-7, with TRBD1 as a possible D gene (6 bases). The CDR3 consists of 13 residues. V was shortened by 5 bases and J by 0 bases, with 8 bases between the two germline ends. Germline V gene lookup returns CDR1 SNHLY and CDR2 FYNNEI. The CDR3 sequence: CASSLTGSYEQYF. CDR3 DNA: TGTGCCAGCAGTCTGACAGGCTCCTACGAGCAGTACTTC. The whole variable domain, remainder taken from reference TRBV2 and TRBJ2-7, is EPEVTQTPSHQVTQMGQEVILRCVPISNHLYFYWYRQILGQKVEFLVSFYNNEISEKSEIFDDQFSVERPDGSNFTLKIRSTKLEDSAMYFCASSLTGSYEQYFGPGTRLTVT.

In its sample, this clonotype was seen a few times. The chain couples TRBV4-1 to TRBJ1-2; D is ambiguous. The CDR3 contains 17 residues. Trimming removed 2 bases from V and 4 bases from J, with 20 bases in between. CDR1 is MGHRA and CDR2 is YSYEKL in the germline V gene. CDR3 DNA sequence: TGCGCCAGCAGCCAACCCCTAGGACCGAAGTCCCTCTATGGCTACACCTTC. It translates to CASSQPLGPKSLYGYTF.

The V gene is TRBV2, the J gene TRBJ2-5; D gene ambiguous. The V and J ends lost 5 bases and 5 bases respectively, with 9 bases between them. The CDR3 contains 12 residues. Germline V lookup: CDR1 SNHLY, CDR2 FYNNEI. CDR3 sequence reads: CASSSIAETQYF. CDR3 nucleotides: TGTGCCAGCAGTTCGATAGCCGAGACCCAGTACTTC.

This chain links TRBV27 with TRBJ2-1; 11 bases match TRBD2. The CDR3 is made up of 14 amino acids. Germline assignment: CDR1 MNHEY and CDR2 SMNVEV (reference sequence). The ends lost 5 bases at V and 6 bases at J; junction bases unmatched: 3. The CDR3 region is CASSALAGGNEQFF. The CDR3 coding sequence is TGTGCCAGCAGTGCCCTAGCGGGAGGCAATGAGCAGTTCTTC.

CDR3 nucleotide sequence: TGTGCCAGCAGTGGAATGCGGACAGGGGGCTACAATGAGCAGTTCTTC. It translates to CASSGMRTGGYNEQFF. This chain links TRBV2 with TRBJ2-1; 10 nucleotides match TRBD1. The CDR3 is 16 residues long. CDR1 and CDR2 from the germline V gene are SNHLY and FYNNEI. The ends lost 4 bases at V and 3 bases at J; junction bases unmatched: 6. Variable domain in full (rest from reference TRBV2 and TRBJ2-1): EPEVTQTPSHQVTQMGQEVILRCVPISNHLYFYWYRQILGQKVEFLVSFYNNEISEKSEIFDDQFSVERPDGSNFTLKIRSTKLEDSAMYFCASSGMRTGGYNEQFFGPGTRLTVL.

This clonotype was detected a few times. This chain connects TRBV6-5 to TRBJ1-6; D may be TRBD1 (6 bases). The germline gives CDR1 MNHEY, CDR2 SVGAGI. The CDR3 is made up of 16 amino acids. The germline V and J ends were trimmed by 0 bases and 7 bases, with 13 bases remaining between them. CDR3 in DNA: TGTGCCAGCAGTTACTCGAACAGGGCCTCGAATTCACCCCTCCACTTT. It specifies CASSYSNRASNSPLHF.

The V gene is TRBV7-2, the J gene TRBJ2-3; 13 bases fit TRBD2. The V and J ends lost 5 bases and 3 bases, in that order; junction bases with no gene match: 8. Germline CDR1 and CDR2: SGHTA and FQGNSA. The CDR3 is made up of 17 amino acids. CDR3 sequence reads: CASSPTSGGPRTDTQYF. CDR3 sequence (DNA): TGTGCCAGCAGCCCGACTAGCGGGGGGCCGCGGACAGATACGCAGTATTTT.

The chain has TRBV19 and TRBJ1-3; 7 nucleotides line up with TRBD1. The trim removed 11 bases at V and 0 bases at J, leaving 16 bases unmatched. In germline, CDR1 is LNHDA, CDR2 SQIVND (reference sequence). The CDR3 has 17 residues. The chain's CDR3 is CAGPGLTGSNSGNTIYF. The DNA for the CDR3 is TGTGCCGGACCCGGCCTGACAGGGAGTAACTCTGGAAACACCATATATTTT.

The chain recombines TRBV24-1 with TRBJ2-1; 9 bases line up with TRBD2. V trimming: 4 bases; J trimming: 5 bases; junction bases outside the gene matches: 8. Looked up from germline, CDR1 is KGHDR and CDR2 is SFDVKD. The CDR3 is made up of 16 amino acids. The CDR3 sequence is CATSDPLAGYDNEQFF. Written as DNA, the CDR3 is TGTGCCACCAGTGACCCCCTAGCGGGGTACGACAATGAGCAGTTCTTC.

This rearrangement joins TRBV6-2 or TRBV6-3 to TRBJ2-3, with D hard to call. The CDR3 sequence is 18 residues long. The V end lost 6 bases, the J end lost 0 bases, and 22 bases lay between the germline ends. Germline V gene lookup returns CDR1 MNHEY and CDR2 SVGEGT. CDR3 sequence reads: CASRNQASAFLSTDTQYF. CDR3 nucleotide sequence: TGTGCCAGCAGGAACCAAGCATCGGCATTTCTAAGCACAGATACGCAGTATTTT.

The table lists this clonotype with a few counts. This rearrangement joins TRBV20-1 to TRBJ2-2, with TRBD1 as a possible D gene (5 bases). CDR1 is DFQATT, CDR2 SNEGSKA, per germline (reference sequence). Trimming took 0 bases from V and 0 from J, leaving 11 bases between them. The CDR3 is 16 amino acids. The CDR3 DNA reads TGCAGTGCTAGAGATATAGGCAGGGCGAACACCGGGGAGCTGTTTTTT. Translated: CSARDIGRANTGELFF.

The rearrangement links TRBV28 to TRBJ1-4; possible D gene TRBD1, 5 bases. Trimming removed 7 bases from V and 7 bases from J, with 22 bases in between. Germline CDR1 MDHEN, CDR2 SYDVKM. The length of the CDR3 is 16 residues. CDR3 amino acids: CASTEMRAGKGEKLFF. CDR3 nucleotide sequence: TGTGCCAGCACCGAAATGAGGGCAGGGAAAGGTGAAAAACTGTTTTTT.

There are a few counts of this clonotype. The chain links TRBV28 to TRBJ1-1; 11 bases are shared with TRBD1. This CDR3 is 15 amino acids long. Trimming took 6 bases from V and 4 from J; bases not matched to a gene: 7. Per germline, CDR1 MDHEN and CDR2 SYDVKM. For the CDR3, the DNA is TGTGCCAGCAGCCGGACAGGGGGCGGGGGCACTGAAGCTTTCTTT. This codes for CASSRTGGGGTEAFF.

The V call is TRBV7-8, the J call TRBJ1-1; D might be TRBD1 (6 bases). Trimming shortened V by 4 bases and J by 4 bases, and 16 bases separated the two germline ends. Germline assignment: CDR1 SGHVS and CDR2 FQNEAQ. CDR3 size: 15 residues. CDR3 amino acids: CASSSYKRDITEAFF. The CDR3 nucleotides are TGTGCCAGCAGCTCCTACAAACGGGACATCACTGAAGCTTTCTTT. The full variable domain, in which reference TRBV7-8 and TRBJ1-1 provide the parts outside the CDR3, is GAGVSQSPRYKVAKRGQDVALRCDPISGHVSLFWYQQALGQGPEFLTYFQNEAQLDKSGLPSDRFFAERPEGSVSTLKIQRTQQEDSAVYLCASSSYKRDITEAFFGQGTRLTVV.

This clonotype was detected a few times. The CDR3 protein is CASSLTRVTEAFF. The CDR3 DNA reads TGTGCCAGCAGCCTGACCCGAGTTACTGAAGCTTTCTTT. This chain links TRBV12-3 or TRBV12-4 with TRBJ1-1; D uncertain. The CDR3 covers 13 residues. Trimming took off 6 bases at V and 5 bases at J, with 13 bases between the two ends.

This clonotype has more than one count but fewer than ten. V usage is TRBV7-6 and J usage is TRBJ1-5; no firm D call. CDR3 length: 15 residues. Trimming took 2 bases from V and 3 from J, leaving 11 bases between them. Per germline, CDR1 SGHVS and CDR2 FNYEAQ. This CDR3 reads CASSLRLGLNQPQHF. The CDR3 nucleotides are TGTGCCAGCAGCTTAAGGTTGGGTCTCAATCAGCCCCAGCATTTT.

The chain is built from TRBV5-4 and TRBJ1-2; D is undetermined. Trimming took off 0 bases at V and 3 bases at J, with 15 bases between the two ends. The CDR3 contains 16 residues. Germline V gene data show CDR1 as SGHNT and CDR2 as YYREEE (reference sequence). The CDR3 reads CASSLEGGRSYYGYTF. CDR3 DNA sequence: TGTGCCAGCAGCTTGGAGGGCGGGCGATCTTACTATGGCTACACCTTC.